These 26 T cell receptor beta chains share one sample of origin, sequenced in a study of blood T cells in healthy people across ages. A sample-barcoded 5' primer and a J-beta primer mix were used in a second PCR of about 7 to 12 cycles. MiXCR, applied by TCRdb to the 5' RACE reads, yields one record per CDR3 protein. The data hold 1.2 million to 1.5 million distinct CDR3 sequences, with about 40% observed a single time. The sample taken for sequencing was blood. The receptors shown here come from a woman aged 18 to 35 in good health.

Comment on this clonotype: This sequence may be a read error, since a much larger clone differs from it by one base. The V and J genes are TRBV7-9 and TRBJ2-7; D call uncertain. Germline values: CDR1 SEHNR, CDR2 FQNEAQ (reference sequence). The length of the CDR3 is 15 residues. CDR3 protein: CASGLGSVSSYEQYF. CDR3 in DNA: TGTGCCAGCGGCTTAGGGTCAGTCAGCTCCTACGAGCAGTACTTC.

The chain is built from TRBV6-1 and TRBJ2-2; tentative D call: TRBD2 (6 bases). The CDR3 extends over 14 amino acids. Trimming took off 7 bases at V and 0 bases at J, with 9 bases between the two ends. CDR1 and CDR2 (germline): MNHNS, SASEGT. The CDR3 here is CASIGGTNTGELFF. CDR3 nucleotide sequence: TGTGCCAGCATTGGCGGGACGAACACCGGGGAGCTGTTTTTT.

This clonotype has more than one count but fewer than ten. CDR3 DNA sequence: TGTGCCTGGAGTGATACAGCTAACTATGGCTACACCTTC. This codes for CAWSDTANYGYTF. The rearrangement links TRBV30 to TRBJ1-2, with no clear D. V was clipped by 1 base and J by 0 bases, with 6 bases between them. The CDR3 consists of 13 residues. Germline values: CDR1 GTSNPN, CDR2 SVGIG (reference sequence).

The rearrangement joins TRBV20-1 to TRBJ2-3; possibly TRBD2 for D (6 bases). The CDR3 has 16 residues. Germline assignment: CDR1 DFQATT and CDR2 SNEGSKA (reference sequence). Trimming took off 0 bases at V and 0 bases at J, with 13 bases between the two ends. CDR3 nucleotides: TGCAGTGCTAGAGATCCTAGCGCAACTAGCACAGATACGCAGTATTTT. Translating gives CSARDPSATSTDTQYF.

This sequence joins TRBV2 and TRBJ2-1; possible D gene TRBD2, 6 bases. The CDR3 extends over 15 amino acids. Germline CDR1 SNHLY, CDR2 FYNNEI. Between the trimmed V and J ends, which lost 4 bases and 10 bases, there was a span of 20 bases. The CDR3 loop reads CASSGVSGLLGEQFF. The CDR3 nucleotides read TGTGCCAGCAGTGGGGTTAGCGGTTTACTGGGGGAGCAGTTCTTC.

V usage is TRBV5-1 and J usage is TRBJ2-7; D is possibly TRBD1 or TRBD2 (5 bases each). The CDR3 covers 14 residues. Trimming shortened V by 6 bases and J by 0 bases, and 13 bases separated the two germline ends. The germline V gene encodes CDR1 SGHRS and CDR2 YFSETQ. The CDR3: CASTREGTSYEQYF. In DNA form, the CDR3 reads TGCGCCAGCACCCGAGAGGGGACCTCCTACGAGCAGTACTTC.

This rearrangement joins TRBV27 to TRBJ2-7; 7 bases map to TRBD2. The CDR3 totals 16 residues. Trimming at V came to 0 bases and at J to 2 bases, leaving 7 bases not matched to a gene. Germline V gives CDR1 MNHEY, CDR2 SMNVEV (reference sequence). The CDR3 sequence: CASSLSMGLAAYEQYF. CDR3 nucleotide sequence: TGTGCCAGCAGTTTATCAATGGGGCTAGCGGCCTACGAGCAGTACTTC.

The CDR3 nucleotides are TGTGCCAGCAGCTTATTACAGGGAACATACAATGAGCAGTTCTTC. As protein: CASSLLQGTYNEQFF. V and J are TRBV7-9 and TRBJ2-1, with D tentatively TRBD1 (6 bases). CDR1 and CDR2 from the germline V gene are SEHNR and FQNEAQ (reference sequence). Trimming stripped 2 bases from V and 4 bases from J, with 12 bases between. The CDR3 spans 15 residues.

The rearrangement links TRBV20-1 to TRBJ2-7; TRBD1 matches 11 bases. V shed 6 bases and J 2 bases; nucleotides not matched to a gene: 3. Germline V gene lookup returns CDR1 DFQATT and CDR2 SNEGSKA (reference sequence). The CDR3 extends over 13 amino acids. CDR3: CSAGQGATYEQYF. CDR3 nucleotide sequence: TGCAGTGCAGGACAGGGGGCCACCTACGAGCAGTACTTC.

The CDR3 sequence is CATSSTKWDSQETQYF. The CDR3, as DNA: TGTGCCACCAGCAGCACCAAGTGGGACAGCCAAGAGACCCAGTACTTC. The V gene is TRBV15, the J gene TRBJ2-5, with 7 bases aligning to TRBD1. The J segment lost 1 base and the V segment lost 3 bases, leaving 8 bases of the junction unmatched. The CDR3 loop spans 16 amino acids. Looked up from germline, CDR1 is LNHNV and CDR2 is YYDKDF (reference sequence).

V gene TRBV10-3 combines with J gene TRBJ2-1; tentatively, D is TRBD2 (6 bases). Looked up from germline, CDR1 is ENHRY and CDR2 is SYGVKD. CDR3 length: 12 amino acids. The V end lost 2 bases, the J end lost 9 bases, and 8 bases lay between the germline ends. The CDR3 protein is CAISEPGGEQFF. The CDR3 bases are TGTGCCATCAGTGAGCCCGGGGGTGAGCAGTTCTTC.

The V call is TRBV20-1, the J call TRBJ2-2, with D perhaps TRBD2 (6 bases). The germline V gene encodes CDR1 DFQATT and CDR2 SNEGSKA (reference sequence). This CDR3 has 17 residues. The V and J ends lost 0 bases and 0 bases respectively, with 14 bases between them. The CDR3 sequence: CSARDYRRGSNTGELFF. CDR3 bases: TGCAGTGCTAGAGATTACCGGAGGGGCTCGAACACCGGGGAGCTGTTTTTT.

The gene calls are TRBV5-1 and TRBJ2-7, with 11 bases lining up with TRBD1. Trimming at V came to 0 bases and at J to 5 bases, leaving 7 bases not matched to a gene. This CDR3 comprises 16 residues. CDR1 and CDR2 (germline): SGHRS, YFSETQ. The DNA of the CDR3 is TGCGCCAGCAGCTTGGATACTGGGACAGGGGGAAACGAGCAGTACTTC. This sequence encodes CASSLDTGTGGNEQYF.

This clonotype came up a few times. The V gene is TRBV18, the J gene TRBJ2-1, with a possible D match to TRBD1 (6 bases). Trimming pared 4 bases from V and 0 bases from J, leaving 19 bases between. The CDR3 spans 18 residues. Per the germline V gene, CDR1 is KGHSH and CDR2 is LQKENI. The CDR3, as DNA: TGTGCCAGCTCACAGGGACATACTAGGGGTAGCTCCTACAATGAGCAGTTCTTC. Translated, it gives CASSQGHTRGSSYNEQFF. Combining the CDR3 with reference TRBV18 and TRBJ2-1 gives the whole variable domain NAGVMQNPRHLVRRRGQEARLRCSPMKGHSHVYWYRQLPEEGLKFMVYLQKENIIDESGMPKERFSAEFPKEGPSILRIQQVVRGDSAAYFCASSQGHTRGSSYNEQFFGPGTRLTVL.

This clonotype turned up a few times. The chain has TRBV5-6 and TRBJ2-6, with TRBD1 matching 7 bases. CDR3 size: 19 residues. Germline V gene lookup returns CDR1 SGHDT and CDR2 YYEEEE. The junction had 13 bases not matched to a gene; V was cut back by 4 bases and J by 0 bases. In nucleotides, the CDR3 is TGTGCCAGCAGCCCCGACAGGGCTATTTTCTACTCTGGGGCCAACGTCCTGACTTTC. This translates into CASSPDRAIFYSGANVLTF.

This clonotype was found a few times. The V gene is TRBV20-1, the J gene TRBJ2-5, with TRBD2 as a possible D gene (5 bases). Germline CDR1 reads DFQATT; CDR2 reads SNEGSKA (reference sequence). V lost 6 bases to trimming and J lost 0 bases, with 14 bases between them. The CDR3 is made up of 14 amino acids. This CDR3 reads CSALGAPYQETQYF. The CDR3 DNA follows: TGCAGTGCCCTGGGAGCCCCGTACCAAGAGACCCAGTACTTC.

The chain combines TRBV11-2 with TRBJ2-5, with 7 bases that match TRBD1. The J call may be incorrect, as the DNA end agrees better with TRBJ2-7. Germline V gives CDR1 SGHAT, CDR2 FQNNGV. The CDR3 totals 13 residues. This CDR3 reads CASSSTGSHEQYF. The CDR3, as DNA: TGTGCCAGCAGCTCGACAGGGTCCCACGAGCAGTACTTC.

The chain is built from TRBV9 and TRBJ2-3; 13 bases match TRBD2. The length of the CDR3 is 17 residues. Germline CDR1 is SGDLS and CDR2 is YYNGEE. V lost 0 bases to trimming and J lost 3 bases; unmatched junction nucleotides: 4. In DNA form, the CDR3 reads TGTGCCAGCAGCGTAGGACTAGCGGGGGGAAGAACAGATACGCAGTATTTT. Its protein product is CASSVGLAGGRTDTQYF.

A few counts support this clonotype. The DNA of the CDR3 is TGTGCCAGCACCGGGACAGGGAGGAAGTACGAGCAGTACTTC. It specifies CASTGTGRKYEQYF. The genes are TRBV28 and TRBJ2-7; 9 bases are a match to TRBD1. Germline-derived CDR1 and CDR2 are MDHEN and SYDVKM. With V trimmed by 7 bases and J by 4 bases, 8 bases remained unmatched. CDR3 length: 14 residues. The full variable domain, rest sourced from reference TRBV28 and TRBJ2-7, is DVKVTQSSRYLVKRTGEKVFLECVQDMDHENMFWYRQDPGLGLRLIYFSYDVKMKEKGDIPEGYSVSREKKERFSLILESASTNQTSMYLCASTGTGRKYEQYFGPGTRLTVT.

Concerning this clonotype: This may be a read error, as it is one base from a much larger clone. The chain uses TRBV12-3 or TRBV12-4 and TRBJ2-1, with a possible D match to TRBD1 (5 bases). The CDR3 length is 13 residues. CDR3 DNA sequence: TGTGCCAGCAACCAGAACTGGGGCAGTGAGCGGTTCTTC. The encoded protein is CASNQNWGSERFF.

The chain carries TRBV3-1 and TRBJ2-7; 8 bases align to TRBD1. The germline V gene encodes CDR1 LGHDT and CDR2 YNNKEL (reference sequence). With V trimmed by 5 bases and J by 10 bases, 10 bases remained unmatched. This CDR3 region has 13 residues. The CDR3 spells CASSGDAGGTQYF. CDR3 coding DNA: TGTGCCAGCAGCGGGGATGCAGGGGGCACCCAGTACTTC.

The CDR3 sequence is CASSEAVTGWNQPQHF. CDR3 coding DNA: TGTGCCAGCAGTGAAGCGGTTACAGGTTGGAATCAGCCCCAGCATTTT. This rearrangement joins TRBV2 to TRBJ1-5, with D perhaps matching TRBD1 (5 bases). Germline lookup yields CDR1 SNHLY and CDR2 FYNNEI. CDR3 size: 16 residues. Trimming pared 0 bases from V and 4 bases from J, leaving 13 bases between.

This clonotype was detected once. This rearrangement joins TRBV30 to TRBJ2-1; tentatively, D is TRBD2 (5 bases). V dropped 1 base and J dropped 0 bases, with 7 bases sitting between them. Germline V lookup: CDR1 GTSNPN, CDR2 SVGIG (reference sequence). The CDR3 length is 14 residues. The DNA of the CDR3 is TGTGCCTGGAGTGCGGGGAGCTCCTACAATGAGCAGTTCTTC. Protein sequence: CAWSAGSSYNEQFF.

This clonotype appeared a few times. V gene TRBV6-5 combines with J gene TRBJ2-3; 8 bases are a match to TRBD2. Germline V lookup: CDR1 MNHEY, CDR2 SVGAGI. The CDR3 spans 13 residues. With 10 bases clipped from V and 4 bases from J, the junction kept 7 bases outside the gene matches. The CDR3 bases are TGTGCCACTGGGGCGGGAGGAGCAGATACGCAGTATTTT. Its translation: CATGAGGADTQYF.

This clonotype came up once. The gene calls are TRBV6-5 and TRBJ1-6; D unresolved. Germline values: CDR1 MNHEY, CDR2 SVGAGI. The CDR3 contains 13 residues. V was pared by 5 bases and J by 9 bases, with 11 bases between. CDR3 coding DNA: TGTGCCAGCAGTCCTTCGTGGGGTTCACCCCTCCACTTT. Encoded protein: CASSPSWGSPLHF.

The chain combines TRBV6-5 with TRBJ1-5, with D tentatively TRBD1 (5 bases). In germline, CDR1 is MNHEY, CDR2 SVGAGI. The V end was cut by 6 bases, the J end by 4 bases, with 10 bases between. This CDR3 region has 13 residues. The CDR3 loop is CASRRGANQPQHF. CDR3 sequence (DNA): TGTGCCAGCAGGAGGGGAGCGAATCAGCCCCAGCATTTT.